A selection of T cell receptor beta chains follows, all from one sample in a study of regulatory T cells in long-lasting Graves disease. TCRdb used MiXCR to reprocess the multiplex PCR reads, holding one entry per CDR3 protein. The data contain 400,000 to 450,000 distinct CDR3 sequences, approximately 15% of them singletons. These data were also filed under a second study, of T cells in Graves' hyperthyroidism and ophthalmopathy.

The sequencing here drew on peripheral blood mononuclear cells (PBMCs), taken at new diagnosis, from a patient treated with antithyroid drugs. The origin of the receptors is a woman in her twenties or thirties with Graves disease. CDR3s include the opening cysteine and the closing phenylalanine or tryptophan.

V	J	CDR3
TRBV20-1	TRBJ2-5	CSAERRRETQYF
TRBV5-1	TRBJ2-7	CASSLRGFEQYF
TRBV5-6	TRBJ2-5	CASSSAFQETQYF
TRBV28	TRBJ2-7	CASSLPGTGGQYF
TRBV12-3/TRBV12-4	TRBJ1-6	CASSFPGQANSPLHF
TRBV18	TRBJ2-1	CASSPRAGADEQFF
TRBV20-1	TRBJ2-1	CSASGRSEQFF
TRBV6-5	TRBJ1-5	CASSYGGESNQPQHF
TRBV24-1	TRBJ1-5	CAIGTTGQPQHF
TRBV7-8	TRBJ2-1	CASSYGTTVYNEQFF
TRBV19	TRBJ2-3	CASSILEGDTQYF
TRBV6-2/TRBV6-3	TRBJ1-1	CASRTGLLAFF
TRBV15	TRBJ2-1	CATSRPQSSSYNEQFF
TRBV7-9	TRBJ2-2	CASSLQAANTGELFF
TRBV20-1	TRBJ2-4	CSGTGADIQYF
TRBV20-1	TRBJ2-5	CSARDRQGGFRETQYF
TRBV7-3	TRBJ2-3	CASSRAGGPADTQYF
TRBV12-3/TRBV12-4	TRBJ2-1	CASTILNRENSYNEQFF
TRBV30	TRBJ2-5	CAWSPGQQETQYF
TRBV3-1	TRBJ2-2	CASSPGSSGVTGELFF
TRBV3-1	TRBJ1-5	CASSHGQGGQPQHF
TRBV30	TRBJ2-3	CAWSKGQTQYF
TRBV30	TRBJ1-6	CAWSETGNNSPLHF
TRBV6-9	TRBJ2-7	CASSYGGTSGSIGYEQYF
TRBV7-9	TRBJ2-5	CASSPGTPKTQYF
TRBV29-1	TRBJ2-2	CSVEATGGANTGELFF
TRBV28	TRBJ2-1	CASSRPTRDNEQFF
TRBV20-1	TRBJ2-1	CSARINNEQFF
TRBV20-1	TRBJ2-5	CSALRAGGTQYF
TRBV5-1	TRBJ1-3	CASSLEPEGGSGNTIYF
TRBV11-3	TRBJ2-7	CASSFLWESYEQYF
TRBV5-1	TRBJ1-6	CASSLETGVSPLHF
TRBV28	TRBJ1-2	CASRGRDYGYTF
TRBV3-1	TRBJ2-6	CASSQDFGGRRANVLTF
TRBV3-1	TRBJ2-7	CASSQEEGLHEQYF
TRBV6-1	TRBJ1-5	CASSPKITYRYQAPRFPFNQPQHF
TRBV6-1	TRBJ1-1	CASSELGAKNTEAFF
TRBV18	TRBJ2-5	CASSPPQPRETQYF
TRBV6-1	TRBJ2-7	CASSKMARRQGSYEQYF
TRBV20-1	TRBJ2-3	CSATPSRVFPYTDTQYF
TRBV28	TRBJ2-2	CASNVRGPNTGELFF
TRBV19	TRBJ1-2	CASTGTAIYGYTF
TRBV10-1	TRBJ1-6	CASSTGGWNSPLHF
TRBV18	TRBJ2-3	CAGIAGLTDTQYF
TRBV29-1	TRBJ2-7	CSVEDAPTSVGGEQYF
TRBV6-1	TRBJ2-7	CASRGAGAGEDEQYF
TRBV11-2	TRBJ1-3	CASSFGRGVAGNTIYF
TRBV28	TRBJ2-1	CASSLGTSGRDEQFF
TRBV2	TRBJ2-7	CASSERQGAYEQYF
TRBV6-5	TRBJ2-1	CASSFASRSSYNERFF
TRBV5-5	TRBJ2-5	CASSSGEVRQETQYF
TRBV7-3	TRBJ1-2	CAGSPQGVYGYTF
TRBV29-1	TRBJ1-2	CSVAGQAGGYTF
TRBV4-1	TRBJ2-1	CASSQVTSIRLDEQFF
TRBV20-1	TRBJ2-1	CSAFMTSGWWGEQFF
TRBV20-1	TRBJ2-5	CSAYKNREAETQYF